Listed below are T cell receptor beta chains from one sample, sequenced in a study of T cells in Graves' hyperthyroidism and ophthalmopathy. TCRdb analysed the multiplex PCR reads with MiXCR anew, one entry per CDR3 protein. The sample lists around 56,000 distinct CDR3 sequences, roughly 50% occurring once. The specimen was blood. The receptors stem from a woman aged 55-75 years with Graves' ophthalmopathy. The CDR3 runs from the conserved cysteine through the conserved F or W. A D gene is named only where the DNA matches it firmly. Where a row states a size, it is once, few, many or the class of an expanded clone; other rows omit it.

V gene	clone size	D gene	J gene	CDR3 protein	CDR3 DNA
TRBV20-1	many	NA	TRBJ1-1	CSALKNTEAFF	TGCAGTGCTTTAAAGAACACTGAAGCTTTCTTT
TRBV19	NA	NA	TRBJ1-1	CASSDRSGSEAFF	TGTGCCAGTAGCGACCGTAGCGGGAGCGAAGCTTTCTTT
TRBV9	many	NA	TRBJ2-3	CASSVTWTASTDTQYF	TGTGCCAGCAGCGTAACCTGGACAGCGAGCACAGATACGCAGTATTTT
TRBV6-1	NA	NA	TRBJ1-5	CVSSVTVSYQPQHF	TGTGTCAGCAGTGTGACAGTCAGCTATCAGCCCCAGCATTTT
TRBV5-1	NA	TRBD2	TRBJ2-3	CASGPGLHVTDTQYF	TGCGCCAGCGGTCCGGGACTACATGTCACAGATACGCAGTATTTT
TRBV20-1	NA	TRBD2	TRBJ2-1	CSARIRLAGNDEQFF	TGCAGTGCTAGGATTCGACTAGCGGGAAACGATGAGCAGTTCTTC
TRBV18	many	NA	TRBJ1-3	CASSHSGGNTIYF	TGTGCCAGCTCCCACAGTGGTGGAAACACCATATATTTT
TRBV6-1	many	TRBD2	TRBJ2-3	CASKTSGDTDTQYF	TGTGCCAGCAAGACTAGCGGGGACACAGATACGCAGTATTTT
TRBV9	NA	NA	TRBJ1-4	CASSGIGTKYNEKLFF	TGTGCCAGCAGCGGAATCGGGACTAAATACAATGAAAAACTGTTTTTT
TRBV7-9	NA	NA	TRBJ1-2	CASSLASGTTEAFFGQGAKGYTF	NA
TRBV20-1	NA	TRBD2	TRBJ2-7	CSARWTSGHYEQYF	TGCAGTGCTAGATGGACTAGCGGCCACTACGAGCAGTACTTC
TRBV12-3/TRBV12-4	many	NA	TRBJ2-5	CASTRGAGVETQYF	TGTGCCAGCACCCGGGGGGCGGGGGTTGAGACCCAGTACTTC
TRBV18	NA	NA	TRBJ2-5	CASSTGLYQETQYF	TGTGCCAGCTCCACGGGACTGTACCAGGAGACCCAGTACTTC
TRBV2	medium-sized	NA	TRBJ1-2	CASEKGSNYGYTF	TGTGCCAGCGAAAAGGGATCTAACTATGGCTACACCTTC
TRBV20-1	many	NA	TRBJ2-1	CSASRRDDPYNEQFF	TGCAGTGCTAGTAGGAGAGACGACCCATACAATGAGCAGTTCTTC
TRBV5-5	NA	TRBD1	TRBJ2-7	CASRSGTGAYEQYF	TGTGCCAGCAGGTCCGGGACAGGGGCCTACGAGCAGTACTTC
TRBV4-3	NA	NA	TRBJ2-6	CASSQDGRGAGANVLTF	TGCGCCAGCAGCCAAGATGGCCGGGGCGCAGGGGCCAACGTCCTGACTTTC
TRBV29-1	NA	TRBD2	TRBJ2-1	CSVGGLAGGVDEQFF	TGCAGCGTTGGCGGGCTAGCGGGAGGTGTCGATGAGCAGTTCTTC
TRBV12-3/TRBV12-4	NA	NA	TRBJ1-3	CASNTHPVYF	TGTGCCAGCAACACACACCCCGTATATTTT
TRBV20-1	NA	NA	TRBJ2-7	CSAPEKRDSPYEQYF	TGCAGTGCACCAGAGAAACGCGACTCGCCCTACGAGCAGTACTTC
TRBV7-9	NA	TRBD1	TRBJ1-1	CASSRGDRALGDTEAFF	TGTGCCAGCAGCCGCGGGGACAGGGCGCTAGGGGACACTGAAGCTTTCTTT
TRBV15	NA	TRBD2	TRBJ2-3	CATSGRAGDTQYF	TGTGCCACCAGCGGGAGGGCCGGAGATACGCAGTATTTT
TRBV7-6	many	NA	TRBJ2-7	CASSSHMSEQYF	TGTGCCAGCAGCTCCCACATGAGCGAGCAGTACTTC
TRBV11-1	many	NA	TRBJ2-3	CASSLGQPAVDTQYF	TGTGCCAGCAGCTTAGGCCAACCGGCGGTGGATACGCAGTATTTT
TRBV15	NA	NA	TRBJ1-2	CATSGGERRDTQYFNYGYTF	TGTGCCACCAGCGGGGGCGAGAGACGGGATACGCAGTATTTTAACTATGGCTACACCTTC
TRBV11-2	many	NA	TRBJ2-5	CASSLDLRGGKTQYF	TGTGCCAGCAGCTTAGATCTAAGGGGGGGGAAGACCCAGTACTTC
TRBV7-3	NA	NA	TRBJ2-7	CASSSKLANSYEQYF	TGTGCCAGCAGCTCAAAACTAGCTAACTCCTACGAGCAGTACTTC
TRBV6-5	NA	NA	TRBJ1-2	CASSYGAYGYTF	TGTGCCAGCAGTTACGGGGCCTATGGCTACACCTTC
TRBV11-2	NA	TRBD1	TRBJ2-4	CASSLDGGQGRIQYF	TGTGCCAGCAGCTTAGATGGGGGACAGGGGAGGATTCAGTACTTC
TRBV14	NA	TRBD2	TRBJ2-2	CASSQLAGAKNTGELFF	TGTGCCAGCAGCCAACTAGCGGGGGCCAAGAACACCGGGGAGCTGTTTTTT
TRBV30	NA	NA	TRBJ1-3	CACQSRGGRLSGNTIYF	TGTGCCTGTCAGTCTCGGGGGGGACGTTTGTCTGGAAACACCATATATTTT
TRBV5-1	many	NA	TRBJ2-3	CASREATDTQYF	TGCGCCAGCAGGGAGGCCACAGATACGCAGTATTTT
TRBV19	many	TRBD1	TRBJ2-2	CASTPTGANTGELFF	TGTGCCAGTACCCCGACAGGGGCGAACACCGGGGAGCTGTTTTTT
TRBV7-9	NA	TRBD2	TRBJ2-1	CASSSSSGDSYNEQFF	TGTGCCAGCAGCTCATCTAGCGGGGACTCCTACAATGAGCAGTTCTTC
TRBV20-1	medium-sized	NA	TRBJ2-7	CSASAGPYEQYF	TGCAGTGCTAGCGCCGGACCCTACGAGCAGTACTTC
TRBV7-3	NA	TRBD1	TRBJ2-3	CASSLTGGTFTDTQYF	TGTGCCAGCAGCTTAACAGGGGGCACATTCACAGATACGCAGTATTTT
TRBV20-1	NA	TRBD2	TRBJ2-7	CSARGLAGLYEQYF	TGCAGTGCTAGAGGGCTAGCGGGCCTCTACGAGCAGTACTTC
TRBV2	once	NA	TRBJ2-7	CASNLDLSYEQYF	TGTGCCAGCAACTTGGACCTCTCCTACGAGCAGTACTTC
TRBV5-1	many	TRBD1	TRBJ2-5	CASREGTGRTQYF	TGCGCCAGCAGGGAAGGGACAGGAAGGACCCAGTACTTC
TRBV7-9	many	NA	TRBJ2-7	CASSLGVSRDYEQYF	TGTGCCAGCAGCCTAGGGGTGTCCAGGGACTACGAGCAGTACTTC
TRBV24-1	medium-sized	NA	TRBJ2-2	CATSDSQVVGELFF	TGTGCCACCAGTGATTCTCAGGTGGTCGGGGAGCTGTTTTTT